This T cell receptor (beta chain) was recorded in a study of T cell repertoires in aging, cancer and after chemotherapy. For the study at large: Healthy donor repertoires were recorded over several months to years and showed clear clonal overlap. Around 8.8 million TCR reads made up the full dataset.

The template was genomic DNA from peripheral blood, not RNA. As for this clonotype: Antigen specificity is unknown.

A mixed TRB-A/B primer pool amplified rearranged TRB by multiplex touch-down PCR. TCRdb fed the multiplex PCR reads into MiXCR, producing one record per CDR3 protein. The table has under 15,000 distinct CDR3 sequences, around 25% seen once. Findings of the study overall: In healthy donors, age-related TCR diversity loss mainly reflected lost richness.

Germline lookup yields CDR1 SGHNT and CDR2 YYREEE (reference sequence). This CDR3 has 14 residues. The J segment lost 5 bases and the V segment lost 10 bases, leaving 10 bases of the junction unmatched. Specimen: blood. The sequence was collected from a human donor in good health. The chain recombines TRBV5-4 with TRBJ2-2; the match to TRBD1 covers 8 bases. This CDR3 reads CASSRTGPTGELFF. For the CDR3, the DNA is TGTGCCTCGAGTCGGACAGGGCCTACCGGGGAGCTGTTTTTT.